The next 5 T cell receptor beta chains were all read from a single sample in a study of CD8+ T cells in alopecia areata. Isolated RNA was reverse transcribed into cDNA used as the sequencing template. Using immunoSEQ multiplex PCR, the repertoire was profiled, and TCRdb retains in-frame clones only, with some absent. This table holds over 150,000 clones, less than 70% found once. The treatment is: oral pan-JAK inhibitor, 5-10 mg twice daily. The material was CD8+ T cells sorted from blood, obtained at week 24, from a patient treated with tofacitinib. The receptors stem from a human donor with alopecia areata.

This clone has just one count. Other DNA sequences of this sample code for an identical CDR3. The chain recombines TRBV30 with TRBJ1-1; D call uncertain. The V and J ends lost 0 bases and 5 bases respectively, with 7 bases between them. The CDR3 is 12 amino acids. Germline V gene sequence: CDR1 GTSNPN, CDR2 SVGIG (reference sequence). This CDR3 reads CAWSVGGTEAFF. In DNA form, the CDR3 reads TGTGCCTGGAGTGTGGGAGGGACTGAAGCTTTCTTT.

The genes are TRBV30 and TRBJ2-7, with D unclear. CDR1 GTSNPN and CDR2 SVGIG come from the germline V gene (reference sequence). The germline V and J ends were trimmed by 0 bases and 5 bases, with 11 bases remaining between them. The length of the CDR3 is 13 residues. In DNA, the CDR3 is TGTGCCTGGAGTGTAATTATGGGGAACGAGCAGTACTTC. Translated: CAWSVIMGNEQYF.

This chain uses TRBV7-6 with TRBJ2-3; tentatively, D is TRBD1 (6 bases). Trimming took off 1 base at V and 6 bases at J, with 11 bases between the two ends. The CDR3 is 14 amino acids. The germline V gene has CDR1 SGHVS and CDR2 FNYEAQ. The CDR3 DNA sequence: TGTGCCAGCAGCTTAGGCAGGGGAACTGATACGCAGTATTTT. It yields the protein CASSLGRGTDTQYF.

This chain links TRBV12-5 with TRBJ2-5, with D possibly called TRBD1 or TRBD2 (5 bases each). V lost 3 bases and J lost 2, with 19 bases in between. From germline, CDR1 is LGHNT and CDR2 FRNRAP. The CDR3 totals 17 residues. CDR3 coding DNA: TGTGCTAGTGGTTTTAATTCCCATTTGAGGGGACAAGAGACCCAGTACTTC. Translating gives CASGFNSHLRGQETQYF.

A few counts support this clone. The chain joins TRBV4-3 to TRBJ2-1, with TRBD2 as a possible D gene (5 bases). The CDR3 consists of 13 residues. V dropped 4 bases and J dropped 5 bases, with 9 bases sitting between them. Germline assignment: CDR1 LGHNA and CDR2 YSLEER. The CDR3 loop is CASSLTGNNEQFF. In DNA form, the CDR3 reads TGCGCCAGCAGCCTTACCGGGAACAATGAGCAGTTCTTC.